These 8 T cell receptor beta chains originate from one sample sequenced in a study of blood T cell repertoires in COVID-19. TCRdb's copy holds only in-frame clones and misses some; the assay was immunoSEQ multiplex PCR. Found here are about 220,000 clones, about four fifths of them singletons; the top ten hold 3% to 4%. The sample was PBMCs or T cells enriched from blood (not recorded which). These receptors came from a woman in her sixties or seventies who had recovered from COVID-19.

V gene TRBV25-1 combines with J gene TRBJ2-7; TRBD2 matches at 7 bases. V dropped 6 bases and J dropped 6; count of bases not matched to a gene: 11. The CDR3 has 14 residues. The V gene's germline CDR1 is MGHDK and CDR2 SYGVNS. The CDR3 region is CASSEGFRTSEQYF. In DNA form, the CDR3 reads TGTGCCAGCAGCGAAGGTTTCAGGACTAGCGAGCAGTACTTC.

The chain employs TRBV7-9 and TRBJ2-1; the D is unclear. CDR1 and CDR2 from the germline V gene are SEHNR and FQNEAQ (reference sequence). This CDR3 region has 14 residues. V lost 5 bases, J lost 4 bases, and 12 bases lay in between. CDR3 amino acids: CASSPTGSYNEQFF. The CDR3 region has the DNA TGTGCCAGCAGCCCGACGGGTTCATACAATGAGCAGTTCTTC.

The V call is TRBV4-3, the J call TRBJ2-1; D gene uncertain. Germline V gives CDR1 LGHNA, CDR2 YSLEER. This CDR3 comprises 15 residues. The germline V and J ends were trimmed by 0 bases and 6 bases, with 12 bases remaining between them. CDR3 loop: CASSQDGHRINEQFF. The DNA of the CDR3 is TGCGCCAGCAGCCAAGATGGGCACCGTATCAATGAGCAGTTCTTC.

The chain recombines TRBV19 with TRBJ2-5; 8 positions agree with TRBD1. Looked up from germline, CDR1 is LNHDA and CDR2 is SQIVND (reference sequence). J lost 5 bases, V lost 6 bases, and 11 bases had no gene match. The CDR3 covers 15 residues. The CDR3 protein is CASSPGTGWGETQYF. In DNA, the CDR3 is TGTGCCAGTAGCCCCGGGACAGGCTGGGGGGAGACCCAGTACTTC. Full variable domain (outside the CDR3, taken from reference TRBV19 and TRBJ2-5): DGGITQSPKYLFRKEGQNVTLSCEQNLNHDAMYWYRQDPGQGLRLIYYSQIVNDFQKGDIAEGYSVSREKKESFPLTVTSAQKNPTAFYLCASSPGTGWGETQYFGPGTRLLVL.

This clone was counted a single time. V usage is TRBV7-2 and J usage is TRBJ2-7, with 7 bases fitting TRBD1. This CDR3 comprises 14 residues. The V gene's germline CDR1 is SGHTA and CDR2 FQGNSA. Unmatched junction bases numbered 13, after V lost 7 bases and J lost 7 bases. The CDR3 protein is CASIPDRAIGEQYF. The CDR3 DNA reads TGTGCCAGCATCCCAGACAGGGCGATCGGAGAGCAGTACTTC.

This clone was recorded once. V and J are TRBV9 and TRBJ1-4, with 7 bases that match TRBD1. Trimming took 3 bases from V and 7 from J; bases not matched to a gene: 9. Germline V gene sequence: CDR1 SGDLS, CDR2 YYNGEE. CDR3 length: 15 amino acids. This CDR3 reads CASSGGQNWVEKLFF. DNA for the CDR3: TGTGCCAGCAGCGGGGGACAGAACTGGGTTGAAAAACTGTTTTTT. The entire variable domain, with the rest obtained from reference TRBV9 and TRBJ1-4, is as follows: DSGVTQTPKHLITATGQRVTLRCSPRSGDLSVYWYQQSLDQGLQFLIQYYNGEERAKGNILERFSAQQFPDLHSELNLSSLELGDSALYFCASSGGQNWVEKLFFGSGTQLSVL.

The V gene is TRBV2, the J gene TRBJ1-5; D gene unclear. V lost 2 bases and J lost 7, with 12 bases in between. In germline, CDR1 is SNHLY, CDR2 FYNNEI. CDR3 length: 14 residues. The CDR3 DNA is TGTGCCAGCAGTGAACGGGCGGAGCGGCAGCCCCAGCATTTT. This gives the protein CASSERAERQPQHF. Complete variable domain (other parts from reference TRBV2 and TRBJ1-5): EPEVTQTPSHQVTQMGQEVILRCVPISNHLYFYWYRQILGQKVEFLVSFYNNEISEKSEIFDDQFSVERPDGSNFTLKIRSTKLEDSAMYFCASSERAERQPQHFGDGTRLSIL.

As to this clone: A junction boundary mismatches the germline segment, possibly from a read error. This chain joins TRBV6-5 and TRBJ2-3, with 7 bases matching TRBD2. Per germline, CDR1 MNHEY and CDR2 SVGAGI. The CDR3 extends over 13 amino acids. The CDR3 sequence is CATSLAATDTQYF. CDR3 bases: TGTGCCACCAGTCTAGCGGCTACAGATACGCAGTATTTT.